The present entry profiles one TCR beta chain with its context. This sample is drawn from a study of T cells in Graves' hyperthyroidism and ophthalmopathy. Over 9 ml of fresh peripheral blood supplied the PBMCs. The source material, RNA transcripts, was used to amplify TCR beta CDR3 regions. First-round RT-PCR of the TCR CDR3 relied on the HTBI primer set. TCRdb analysed the multiplex PCR reads with MiXCR anew, one entry per CDR3 protein. The table records about 500,000 distinct CDR3 sequences, over 15% of them present only once. Germline CDR1 and CDR2: SEHNR and FQNEAQ (reference sequence). This CDR3 has 15 amino acids. V was shortened by 5 bases and J by 3 bases, with 14 bases between the two germline ends.

The TCR sequence derives from a woman aged 18-30 years with Graves' hyperthyroidism. V gene TRBV7-9 combines with J gene TRBJ1-5; D may be TRBD1 (6 bases). The material sequenced was blood. In nucleotides, the CDR3 is TGTGCCAGCAGCCAGGGGACAAGTATCAATCAGCCCCAGCATTTT. Translation: CASSQGTSINQPQHF.